These T cell receptor beta chains were read from a single sample in a study of blood T cell repertoires in COVID-19. Clones were sequenced by immunoSEQ multiplex PCR, and TCRdb holds only the in-frame ones, with some missing. The sample consists of approximately 260,000 clones, around 88% of them appearing once. The sequencing sample was made of PBMCs or T cells enriched from blood (not recorded which). The receptors here all came from a woman aged 40 to 49 with acute COVID-19. Each CDR3 is given with its conserved first and last residue. A D gene is named only where the DNA matches it firmly. The size of a clone is reported for some rows only, either as once, few or many, or as a class for expanded clones.

>TRBJ2-3|NA|TRBV5-5|TRBD2
TGTGCCAGCAGCTTGACTAGCGGGAGGCCAGATACGCAGTATTTT
CASSLTSGRPDTQYF
>TRBJ1-2|NA|TRBV19|TRBD1
TGTGCCAGTAGTAAGCCCGGGACAGGGGGTCATGGCTACACCTTC
CASSKPGTGGHGYTF
>TRBJ2-7|few|TRBV7-3|TRBD1
TGTGCCAGCAGCTCCCAAGGGACAGTGGGCGAGCAGTACTTC
CASSSQGTVGEQYF
>TRBJ2-7|NA|TRBV5-4|NA
TGTGCCAGCAGCCTATACAGGGCCTCCGGCTACGAGCAGTACTTC
CASSLYRASGYEQYF
>TRBJ1-6|NA|TRBV7-9|NA
TGTGCCAGCAGCTTAGGTTCTGTCGGTTATTCACCCCTCCACTTT
CASSLGSVGYSPLHF
>TRBJ2-1|NA|TRBV27|NA
TGTGCCAGCAGCCTCAGGGACAATGAGCAGTTCTTC
CASSLRDNEQFF
>TRBJ1-5|NA|TRBV6-5|TRBD1
TGTGCCAGCAGCCGATACGTCGGAGGGACAGGGGAGCATTTT
CASSRYVGGTGEHF
>TRBJ1-2|NA|TRBV2|NA
TGTGCCAGCACGAGGCATCCCGATTCGCAAGGCTACACCTTC
CASTRHPDSQGYTF
>TRBJ1-5|NA|TRBV6-5|NA
TGTGCCAGCAGTTCCCCTTTTAGCAATCAGCCCCAGCATTTT
CASSSPFSNQPQHF
>TRBJ2-3|NA|TRBV5-6|NA
TGTGCCAGCAGCTTGGGCGGAGTAGATACGCAGTATTTT
CASSLGGVDTQYF
>TRBJ1-4|NA|TRBV18|TRBD1
TGTGCCAGCTCACCACCGGGACAGGGGAACGAAAAACTGTTTTTT
CASSPPGQGNEKLFF
>TRBJ2-5|NA|TRBV24-1|TRBD2
TGTGCCACCAGTGGATTAGCGGGAGCCGAGACCCAGTACTTC
CATSGLAGAETQYF
>TRBJ1-5|NA|TRBV18|TRBD1
TGTGCCAGCTCCGGACAGGATAATCAGCCCCAGCATTTT
CASSGQDNQPQHF
>TRBJ1-2|NA|TRBV18|TRBD1
TGTGCCAGCTCACCCATGGACAGGGGAGTTGACTACACCTTC
CASSPMDRGVDYTF
>TRBJ1-2|NA|TRBV19|TRBD1
TGTGCCAGTAGCCATAGGGGGACAGGGCCCTTTCTGGTCTACACCTTC
CASSHRGTGPFLVYTF
>TRBJ2-2|NA|TRBV7-3|TRBD1
TGTGCCAGCAGCCTCGACAGGGACACCGGGGAGCTGTTTTTT
CASSLDRDTGELFF
>TRBJ2-7|NA|TRBV3-1/TRBV3-2|NA
TGTGCCAGCACCTTACAGGGAACCTACGAGCAGTACTTC
CASTLQGTYEQYF
>TRBJ2-7|once|TRBV6-5|NA
TGTGCCAGCGGGCGACCAGCATCCGAGCAGTACTTC
CASGRPASEQYF
>TRBJ1-2|NA|TRBV12-3/TRBV12-4|NA
TGTGCCAGCAGTGATGGGTCGGGGGATGGCTACACCTTC
CASSDGSGDGYTF
>TRBJ1-6|NA|TRBV5-6|NA
TGTGCCAGCAGCTTGCGGCGGAATAATTCACCCCTCCACTTT
CASSLRRNNSPLHF
>TRBJ1-2|NA|TRBV6-5|TRBD1
TGTGCCAGCAGTCCCGGACAGGTCAGGTTTCAGGACTACACCTTC
CASSPGQVRFQDYTF
>TRBJ2-1|NA|TRBV10-3|NA
TGTGCCATGCGGGACCGAGACTACAATGAGCAGTTCTTC
CAMRDRDYNEQFF
>TRBJ1-5|once|TRBV5-1|TRBD1
TGCGCCAGCAGCGCAACAGGGGGCAATCAGCCCCAGCATTTT
CASSATGGNQPQHF
>TRBJ1-1|NA|TRBV28|NA
TGTGCCAGCAGTTTTGGGGGGGGTATGGGCACTGAAGCTTTCTTT
CASSFGGGMGTEAFF
>TRBJ2-7|NA|TRBV7-6|TRBD2
TGTGCCAGCAGCTTAGGATTAGCGGGAGGGCCCTTGATTTCTCACGAGCAGTACTTC
CASSLGLAGGPLISHEQYF
>TRBJ2-7|NA|TRBV4-1|TRBD2
TGCGCCAGCAGCCAAGATTTAGGGACTAGCGTTATGGCCTACGAGCAGTACTTC
CASSQDLGTSVMAYEQYF
>TRBJ2-7|NA|TRBV20-1|NA
TGCAGTGCTCGGGGCTCCTACGAGCAGTACTTC
CSARGSYEQYF
>TRBJ2-2|NA|TRBV27|TRBD1
TGTGCCAGCAGACTAAGGGGGGGGACAGGGTCCACCGGGGAGCTGTTTTTT
CASRLRGGTGSTGELFF
>TRBJ2-2|few|TRBV27|TRBD2
TGTGCCAGCAGTTTATACGGCGGGAGTAGTAACGGGGAGCTGTTTTTT
CASSLYGGSSNGELFF
>TRBJ2-1|NA|TRBV30|TRBD2
TGTGCCTGGAGTGCGCGGGAGGGCCTGAATGAGCAGTTCTTC
CAWSAREGLNEQFF
>TRBJ1-3|NA|TRBV19|NA
TGTGCCAGTACCCGACCCTCAGGGAAGAACACCATATATTTT
CASTRPSGKNTIYF
>TRBJ2-3|NA|TRBV29-1|NA
TGCAGCGTTGAAGCGGTACCCCCTACGCAGTATTTT
CSVEAVPPTQYF
>TRBJ1-1|once|TRBV11-3|NA
TGTGCCAGCAGCTTTACAGGGATGGCCACTGAAGCTTTCTTT
CASSFTGMATEAFF
>TRBJ2-7|NA|TRBV7-2|NA
TGTGCCAGCAGCTTAGTGGCGGAGAGGACCTACGAGCAGTACTTC
CASSLVAERTYEQYF
>TRBJ1-2|NA|TRBV5-1|NA
TGCGCCAGCAGCTTGACCTTTGAGAATGGCTACACCTTC
CASSLTFENGYTF
>TRBJ2-1|NA|TRBV28|TRBD2
TGTGCCAGCAGTCCGCCGGGACTAGCGTTATTCAATGAGCAGTTCTTC
CASSPPGLALFNEQFF
>TRBJ2-2|NA|TRBV18|TRBD2
TGTGCCAGCTCACCCTACATTCGGCTAGCGGGAGGGACCGGGGAGCTGTTTTTT
CASSPYIRLAGGTGELFF
>TRBJ1-5|NA|TRBV7-2|NA
TGTGCCAGCAGCTTACTCGTCTATAGCAATCAGCCCCAGCATTTT
CASSLLVYSNQPQHF
>TRBJ2-5|NA|TRBV28|TRBD2
TGTGCCAGCAGTCAACATCCGGGACTAGCGGGAGAAGAGACCCAGTACTTC
CASSQHPGLAGEETQYF
>TRBJ1-4|NA|TRBV5-1|TRBD1
TGCGCCAGCAGCTTGTTCGGGGACAGGGAGCAAAAACTGTTTTTT
CASSLFGDREQKLFF
>TRBJ1-1|NA|TRBV5-5|TRBD1
TGTGCCAGCAGCTTCGGGCAGGGGGAGGACACTGAAGCTTTCTTT
CASSFGQGEDTEAFF
>TRBJ1-2|few|TRBV19|NA
TGTGCCACACAGGACAGAGGTTATGGCTACACCTTC
CATQDRGYGYTF
>TRBJ2-7|NA|TRBV28|TRBD2
TGTGCCAGCGTCTGGGCGGGAGGCCCAACCGTTTCCTACGAGCAGTACTTC
CASVWAGGPTVSYEQYF
>TRBJ1-1|NA|TRBV24-1|NA
TGTGCCACCAGTGTCGGGACTGAAGCTTTCTTT
CATSVGTEAFF